This T cell receptor beta chain was sequenced for a study of cytomegalovirus exposure and HLA in healthy donors. This PCR relied on a set of 60 Vbeta primers and 13 Jbeta primers. TCRdb's table, derived via immunoSEQ multiplex PCR, lists solely in-frame clones and lacks some. The sample yields 100,000 to 150,000 clones, 70% to 85% seen once. General observations from the study: The HLA-A and HLA-B alleles of most subjects were reportedly predicted accurately from TCR beta sequences. Immune exposure information comprised only CMV serostatus.

Each donor's status was that of a healthy bone marrow donor. Details on this clone: What it binds is not known.

CDR1 ENHRY and CDR2 SYGVKD come from the germline V gene. The CDR3 has 12 residues. V gave up 3 bases and J gave up 13 bases, with 14 bases separating them. The chain combines TRBV10-3 with TRBJ2-3; D gene ambiguous. Sequencing was performed on PBMCs. The sequence was obtained from a woman aged 60-75 years in good health and CMV-seropositive. The CDR3 is CAISDLTPEEYF. The DNA for the CDR3 is TGTGCCATCAGTGATTTGACCCCCGAGGAGTATTTT.